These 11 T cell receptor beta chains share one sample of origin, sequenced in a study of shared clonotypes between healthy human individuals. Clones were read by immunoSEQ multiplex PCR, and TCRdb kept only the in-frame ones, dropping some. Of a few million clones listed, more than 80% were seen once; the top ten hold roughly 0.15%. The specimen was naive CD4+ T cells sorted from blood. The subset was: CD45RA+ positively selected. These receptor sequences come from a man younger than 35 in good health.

For the CDR3, the DNA is TGTGCCAGCAGCGAAGCGGCGAACACCGGGGAGCTGTTTTTT. It specifies CASSEAANTGELFF. This chain uses TRBV9 with TRBJ2-2; possibly TRBD2 for D (5 bases). CDR1 is SGDLS, CDR2 YYNGEE, per germline. The CDR3 sequence is 14 residues long. The V end lost 3 bases, the J end lost 0 bases, and 6 bases lay between the germline ends.

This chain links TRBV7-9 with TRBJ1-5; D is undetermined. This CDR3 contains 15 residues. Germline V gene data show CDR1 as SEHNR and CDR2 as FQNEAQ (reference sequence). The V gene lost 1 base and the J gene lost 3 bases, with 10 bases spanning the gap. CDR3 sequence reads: CASSLGGLPNQPQHF. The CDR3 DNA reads TGTGCCAGCAGCTTAGGCGGGCTTCCCAATCAGCCCCAGCATTTT.

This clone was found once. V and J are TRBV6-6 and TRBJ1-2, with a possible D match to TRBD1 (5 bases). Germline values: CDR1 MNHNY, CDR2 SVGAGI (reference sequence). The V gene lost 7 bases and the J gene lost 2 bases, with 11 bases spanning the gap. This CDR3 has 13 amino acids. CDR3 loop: CASTLGLNYGYTF. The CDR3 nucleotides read TGTGCCAGCACCTTGGGACTGAACTATGGCTACACCTTC.

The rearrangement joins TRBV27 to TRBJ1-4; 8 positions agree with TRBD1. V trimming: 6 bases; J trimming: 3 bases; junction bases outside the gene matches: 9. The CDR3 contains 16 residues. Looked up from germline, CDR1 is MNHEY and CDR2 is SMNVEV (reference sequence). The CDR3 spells CASRSQGASPNEKLFF. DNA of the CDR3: TGTGCCAGCAGGAGCCAGGGGGCTTCGCCTAATGAAAAACTGTTTTTT.

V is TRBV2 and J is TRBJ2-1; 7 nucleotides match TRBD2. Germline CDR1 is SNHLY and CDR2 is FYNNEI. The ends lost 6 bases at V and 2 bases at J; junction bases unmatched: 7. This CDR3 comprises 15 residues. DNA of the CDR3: TGTGCCAGCAGAGTGCAAGCGGGACCCTACAATGAGCAGTTCTTC. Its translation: CASRVQAGPYNEQFF.

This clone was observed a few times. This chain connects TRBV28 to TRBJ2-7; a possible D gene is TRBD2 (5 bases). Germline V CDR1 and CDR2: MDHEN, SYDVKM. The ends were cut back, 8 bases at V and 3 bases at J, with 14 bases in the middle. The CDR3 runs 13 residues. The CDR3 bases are TGTGCCAGCGCCCCGGTGGGAGTCTACGAGCAGTACTTC. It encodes CASAPVGVYEQYF. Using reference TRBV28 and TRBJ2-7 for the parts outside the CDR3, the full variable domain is DVKVTQSSRYLVKRTGEKVFLECVQDMDHENMFWYRQDPGLGLRLIYFSYDVKMKEKGDIPEGYSVSREKKERFSLILESASTNQTSMYLCASAPVGVYEQYFGPGTRLTVT.

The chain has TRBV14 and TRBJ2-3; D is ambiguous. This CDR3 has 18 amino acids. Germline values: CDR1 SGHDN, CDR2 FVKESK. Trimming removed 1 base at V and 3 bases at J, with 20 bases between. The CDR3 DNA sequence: TGTGCCAGCAGCCAAGTTTCTCCTACTAAAAAGAGGACAGATACGCAGTATTTT. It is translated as CASSQVSPTKKRTDTQYF. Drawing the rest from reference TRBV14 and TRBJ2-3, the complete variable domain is EAGVTQFPSHSVIEKGQTVTLRCDPISGHDNLYWYRRVMGKEIKFLLHFVKESKQDESGMPNNRFLAERTGGTYSTLKVQPAELEDSGVYFCASSQVSPTKKRTDTQYFGPGTRLTVL.

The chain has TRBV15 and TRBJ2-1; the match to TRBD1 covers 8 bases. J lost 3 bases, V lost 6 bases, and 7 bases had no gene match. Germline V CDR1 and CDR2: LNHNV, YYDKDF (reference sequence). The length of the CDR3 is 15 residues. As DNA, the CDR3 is TGTGCCACCAGTGACCGGGACAGGCTCTACAATGAGCAGTTCTTC. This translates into CATSDRDRLYNEQFF. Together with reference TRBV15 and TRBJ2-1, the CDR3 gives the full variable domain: DAMVIQNPRYQVTQFGKPVTLSCSQTLNHNVMYWYQQKSSQAPKLLFHYYDKDFNNEADTPDNFQSRRPNTSFCFLDIRSPGLGDTAMYLCATSDRDRLYNEQFFGPGTRLTVL.

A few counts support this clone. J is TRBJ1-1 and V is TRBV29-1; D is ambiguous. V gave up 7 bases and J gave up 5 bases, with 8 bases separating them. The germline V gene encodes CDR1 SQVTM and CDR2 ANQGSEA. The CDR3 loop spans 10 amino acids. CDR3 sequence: CSAGQTEAFF. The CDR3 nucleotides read TGCAGCGCTGGTCAAACTGAAGCTTTCTTT. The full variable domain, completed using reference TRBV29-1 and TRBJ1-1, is SAVISQKPSRDICQRGTSLTIQCQVDSQVTMMFWYRQQPGQSLTLIATANQGSEATYESGFVIDKFPISRPNLTFSTLTVSNMSPEDSSIYLCSAGQTEAFFGQGTRLTVV.

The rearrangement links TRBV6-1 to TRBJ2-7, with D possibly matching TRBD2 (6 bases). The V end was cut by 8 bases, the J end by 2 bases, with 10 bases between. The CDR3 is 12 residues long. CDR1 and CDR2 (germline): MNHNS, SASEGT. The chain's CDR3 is CASERAPYEQYF. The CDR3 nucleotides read TGTGCCAGCGAGCGGGCTCCCTACGAGCAGTACTTC.

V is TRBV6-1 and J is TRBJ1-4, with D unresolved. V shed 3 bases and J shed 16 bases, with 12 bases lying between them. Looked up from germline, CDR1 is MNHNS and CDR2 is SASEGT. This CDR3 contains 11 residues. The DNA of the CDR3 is TGTGCCAGCAGTGACTCAGTCTCCAAGTTTTTT. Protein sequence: CASSDSVSKFF.